The T cell receptor (beta chain) described here comes from a study of CD8+CD57+ T cells in acquired aplastic anemia (dated by TCRdb to between 2017 and 2018). With regard to the full study: A mean of 3.2 ug of DNA, ranging from roughly 0.2 to 27.4 ug, was extracted from sorted CD4+ and CD8+ cells.

Trimming takes 0 bases from V and 3 bases from J, and the germline ends sit 6 bases apart. From its cysteine to its phenylalanine, the CDR3 spans 13 amino acids. The read is trimmed to its CDR3 DNA, 39 bases read in frame from base 1. CDR1 SGHDT and CDR2 YYEEEE are derived from the germline V gene. In the study, sorted CD4+ and CD8+ blood T cells from patients with severe aplastic anemia and from healthy subjects underwent deep sequencing of TCR repertoires. Ficoll-Paque density gradient centrifugation was used to isolate peripheral blood mononuclear cells. CD4+ and CD8+ T cells were sorted by FACS or magnetic beads before DNA extraction. In this sample, this clonotype turned up many times. Its antigen remains undetermined. No clone much larger than this one lies a single base away; base qualities are absent. Profiling of TCR beta VDJ combinations and CDR3 sequences used genomic DNA as the template. An Illumina HiSeq 2000 was used for TCR repertoire sequencing. Processing in the source paper ran as follows. TRBV/TRBJ rearrangement plots, CDR3 size and DJ length profiles, and Simpson's diversity index were used to evaluate the repertoires. The most abundant DNA sequence in the deep sequencing data was defined as the immunodominant clone. CDR3 amino acid sequences were screened for sharing across subjects and compared with published repertoires and the VDJdb database. Using fastp at Q25 and MiXCR, TCRdb reprocessed the public reads and kept productive beta chains. One record per CDR3 amino acid sequence lists the most common genes and DNA. The V and J calls, along with clone size, are taken from TCRdb and not from the paper's own processing. Here the sample has roughly 300,000 distinct CDR3 sequences; around three fifths occur a single time. The biggest ten clones account for roughly 8% of the sample.

Study-wide conclusions, independent of this receptor: CD8+ Simpson's diversity did not differ significantly between patients and healthy controls (P=0.060). Twenty-nine CD8+ CDR3 sequences were found to be shared between patients and controls, but these sequences appeared to be highly expressed in patients and within the immunodominant clones of the patients.

The receptor was derived from a human donor with severe aplastic anemia or a healthy control (not recorded which). Sequencing was done on a sample of sorted CD4+, CD8+, or CD8+CD57+ T cells (not recorded which) from PBMCs. The chain couples TRBV5-6 to TRBJ1-1; the D region possibly corresponds to TRBD1 (6 bases align). The CDR3 sequence is CASSLDRDTEAFF. In nucleotide form, the sequence is TGTGCCAGCAGCTTGGACAGGGACACTGAAGCTTTCTTT.